This T cell receptor beta chain came from a study of T cell responses to AZD1222 COVID-19 vaccine. The CDR3 sequence is 14 residues long. Germline CDR1 is MDHEN and CDR2 is SYDVKM. V shed 7 bases and J 4 bases; nucleotides not matched to a gene: 8. TCRdb's copy holds only in-frame clones and misses some; the assay was immunoSEQ multiplex PCR. The sample lists about 110,000 clones, under 90% occurring once. Study-level findings and limits: Sampling captured repertoires only after the peak T cell response. There were vaccine-associated CD4 TCRs across spike, dominant at 160-218 and 743-854.

Concerning this clone: No antigen is known for it.

The chain couples TRBV28 to TRBJ2-3; 7 bases are shared with TRBD2. Sequenced here: peripheral blood, sampled on day 0 of AZD1222 vaccination. This clonotype was sampled from an adult in good health. The CDR3 nucleotides are TGTGCCAGCACCACTCTACGGGGGGCAGATACGCAGTATTTT. The encoded protein is CASTTLRGADTQYF.